One sample yielded the 14 T cell receptor beta chains listed below, sequenced in a study of T cell changes during pregnancy in multiple sclerosis. Profiling relied on immunoSEQ multiplex PCR, and the TCRdb table lists in-frame clones only, not all of them. The sample lists some 70,000 clones, over 85% occurring once. The sequencing used peripheral blood, collected after pregnancy. The receptors derive from a female donor in good health, enrolled as a control in a pregnancy study.

The rearrangement joins TRBV5-5 to TRBJ2-7, with TRBD2 matching 12 bases. Germline V lookup: CDR1 SGHKS, CDR2 YYEKEE (reference sequence). Trimming cost V 4 bases and J 2 bases; bases outside gene matches: 10. CDR3 size: 17 residues. The CDR3 sequence is CASSLRLAGAPAYEQYF. The CDR3, as DNA: TGTGCCAGCAGCCTGAGACTAGCGGGAGCCCCCGCCTACGAGCAGTACTTC.

The chain recombines TRBV6-4 with TRBJ2-2; TRBD1 might be the D (6 bases). CDR1 and CDR2 from the germline V gene are MRHNA and SNTAGT. The CDR3 totals 13 residues. Trimming left V 7 bases short and J 3 bases short, with 9 bases between. This CDR3 is CASKDRYTGELFF. In DNA form, the CDR3 reads TGTGCCAGCAAGGACAGATACACCGGGGAGCTGTTTTTT.

The chain is built from TRBV7-3 and TRBJ2-1, with D tentatively TRBD2 (6 bases). Germline assignment: CDR1 SGHTA and CDR2 FQGTGA. V gave up 4 bases and J gave up 8 bases, with 9 bases separating them. This CDR3 contains 12 residues. CDR3 DNA sequence: TGTGCCAGCAGCTCGAGCGGGTATGAGCAGTTCTTC. Translating it yields CASSSSGYEQFF.

This chain links TRBV6-5 with TRBJ1-1, with D hard to call. CDR1 is MNHEY and CDR2 is SVGAGI in the germline V gene. CDR3 length equals 12 residues. The V gene lost 6 bases and the J gene lost 5 bases, with 10 bases spanning the gap. The CDR3 bases are TGTGCCAGCAGCCAGACGGGAACTGAAGCTTTCTTT. Protein sequence: CASSQTGTEAFF.

V usage is TRBV7-9 and J usage is TRBJ2-7, with D possibly being TRBD2 (6 bases). CDR3 length: 15 amino acids. Germline V gives CDR1 SEHNR, CDR2 FQNEAQ (reference sequence). With 5 bases removed from V and 2 bases from J, the gap between germline ends came to 16 bases. This CDR3 is CASSPRQGGTYEQYF. The CDR3 DNA sequence: TGTGCCAGCAGCCCCCGGCAGGGAGGCACCTACGAGCAGTACTTC.

The chain combines TRBV7-9 with TRBJ1-4, with a tentative D call TRBD1 (6 bases). Germline-derived CDR1 and CDR2 are SEHNR and FQNEAQ (reference sequence). The CDR3 consists of 15 residues. The V end was cut by 3 bases, the J end by 8 bases, with 16 bases between. In DNA form, the CDR3 reads TGTGCCAGCAGCTTTATGGAGACAGGAGACGAAAAACTGTTTTTT. Translation gives CASSFMETGDEKLFF.

This clone has more than one count but fewer than ten. Additional DNA sequences in this sample encode the identical CDR3. The J gene is TRBJ1-5, the V gene TRBV5-5, with TRBD1 as a possible D gene (5 bases). Germline values: CDR1 SGHKS, CDR2 YYEKEE (reference sequence). The CDR3 is 14 amino acids. The germline V and J ends were trimmed by 0 bases and 3 bases, with 7 bases remaining between them. The chain's CDR3 is CASSLGQNNQPQHF. As DNA, the CDR3 is TGTGCCAGCAGCTTGGGACAGAACAATCAGCCCCAGCATTTT.

The chain uses TRBV28 and TRBJ2-5; D possibly corresponds to TRBD2 (6 bases). The CDR3 sequence is 12 residues long. Trimming shortened V by 11 bases and J by 5 bases, and 15 bases separated the two germline ends. CDR1 is MDHEN, CDR2 SYDVKM, per germline. The CDR3 here is CASHGGLETQYF. DNA for the CDR3: TGTGCCTCCCATGGGGGGTTGGAGACCCAGTACTTC.

The J gene is TRBJ2-3, the V gene TRBV27; D unresolved. The CDR3 loop spans 13 amino acids. Trimming took 1 base from V and 6 from J, leaving 8 bases between them. Germline values: CDR1 MNHEY, CDR2 SMNVEV (reference sequence). The CDR3: CASSLYGRDTQYF. The CDR3 bases are TGTGCCAGCAGTTTATACGGCAGGGATACGCAGTATTTT.

The chain recombines TRBV6-1 with TRBJ2-5, with 10 bases that match TRBD1. This CDR3 spans 16 amino acids. Germline V CDR1 and CDR2: MNHNS, SASEGT. V lost 4 bases to trimming and J lost 5 bases; unmatched junction nucleotides: 10. This chain's CDR3 is CASSGRQGAGQETQYF. Written as DNA, the CDR3 is TGTGCCAGCAGTGGCAGACAGGGGGCGGGGCAGGAGACCCAGTACTTC.

This chain links TRBV4-2 with TRBJ2-3; 7 bases align to TRBD2. J was trimmed by 0 bases and V by 2 bases; bases with no gene match: 2. CDR3 length: 15 residues. Germline V gives CDR1 LGHNA, CDR2 YNFKEQ. The CDR3 sequence is CASSQLAGSTDTQYF. The CDR3 DNA sequence: TGTGCCAGCAGCCAATTAGCGGGTAGCACAGATACGCAGTATTTT.

As DNA, the CDR3 is TGTGCCAGCAGCCTCACGACAGCAGGGGGCTACGAGCAGTACTTC. This translates into CASSLTTAGGYEQYF. The chain recombines TRBV11-3 with TRBJ2-7; 7 positions agree with TRBD1. Per the germline V gene, CDR1 is SGHNT and CDR2 is YENEEA. The CDR3 length is 15 residues. V dropped 5 bases and J dropped 3; count of bases not matched to a gene: 10.

In this sample, this clone turned up once. J is TRBJ2-7 and V is TRBV7-9; D might be TRBD1 (5 bases). The V gene's germline CDR1 is SEHNR and CDR2 FQNEAQ (reference sequence). V was shortened by 6 bases and J by 2 bases, with 17 bases between the two germline ends. This CDR3 is 15 amino acids long. Here the CDR3 DNA reads TGTGCCAGCAGTTCGCCTGGGGCCCTTACCTACGAGCAGTACTTC. This sequence encodes CASSSPGALTYEQYF. The whole variable domain, remainder taken from reference TRBV7-9 and TRBJ2-7, is DTGVSQNPRHKITKRGQNVTFRCDPISEHNRLYWYRQTLGQGPEFLTYFQNEAQLEKSRLLSDRFSAERPKGSFSTLEIQRTEQGDSAMYLCASSSPGALTYEQYFGPGTRLTVT.

The V and J genes are TRBV7-6 and TRBJ2-4; 9 bases match TRBD1. Trimming at V came to 5 bases and at J to 6 bases, leaving 5 bases not matched to a gene. The CDR3 is 14 residues long. Germline V gene lookup returns CDR1 SGHVS and CDR2 FNYEAQ. Here the CDR3 DNA reads TGTGCCAGCAGCAAGGGGGGACAGGGAAACATTCAGTACTTC. It codes for CASSKGGQGNIQYF. Filled out from reference TRBV7-6 and TRBJ2-4, the complete variable domain reads GAGVSQSPRYKVTKRGQDVALRCDPISGHVSLYWYRQALGQGPEFLTYFNYEAQQDKSGLPNDRFSAERPEGSISTLTIQRTEQRDSAMYRCASSKGGQGNIQYFGAGTRLSVL.